Given below is one T cell receptor beta chain in context. Germline V gene sequence: CDR1 SNHLY, CDR2 FYNNEI. The length of the CDR3 is 15 residues. Trimming took 4 bases from V and 7 from J; bases not matched to a gene: 9. Specimens obtained from alopecia areata patients comprised lesional scalp punch biopsies and peripheral blood. The sample comes from a study of CD8+ T cells in alopecia areata. Extracted RNA was reverse transcribed into cDNA, the sequencing template. Here immunoSEQ multiplex PCR was the method, and the copy in TCRdb shows in-frame clones only, minus some. The sample contains 130,000 to 150,000 clones, roughly half of which appear only once.

The specimen was CD4+ T cells sorted from blood, collected at week 0. The J gene is TRBJ2-1, the V gene TRBV2; 8 bases line up with TRBD2. The sequence came from a human donor with alopecia areata. The CDR3 sequence is CASSAPGTSWNEQFF. The CDR3 DNA is TGTGCCAGCAGTGCCCCGGGGACTAGTTGGAATGAGCAGTTCTTC. The full variable domain, completed using reference TRBV2 and TRBJ2-1, is EPEVTQTPSHQVTQMGQEVILRCVPISNHLYFYWYRQILGQKVEFLVSFYNNEISEKSEIFDDQFSVERPDGSNFTLKIRSTKLEDSAMYFCASSAPGTSWNEQFFGPGTRLTVL.